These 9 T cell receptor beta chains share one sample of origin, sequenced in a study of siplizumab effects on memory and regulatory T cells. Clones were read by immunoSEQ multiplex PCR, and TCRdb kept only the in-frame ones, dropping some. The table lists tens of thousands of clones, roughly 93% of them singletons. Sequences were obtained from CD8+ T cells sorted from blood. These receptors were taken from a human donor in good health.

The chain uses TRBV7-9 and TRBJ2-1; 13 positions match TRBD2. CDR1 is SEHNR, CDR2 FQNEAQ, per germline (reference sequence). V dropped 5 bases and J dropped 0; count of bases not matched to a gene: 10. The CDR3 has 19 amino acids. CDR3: CASSLLIGTSGTSYNEQFF. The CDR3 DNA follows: TGTGCCAGCAGCCTCTTGATCGGGACTAGCGGGACCTCCTACAATGAGCAGTTCTTC.

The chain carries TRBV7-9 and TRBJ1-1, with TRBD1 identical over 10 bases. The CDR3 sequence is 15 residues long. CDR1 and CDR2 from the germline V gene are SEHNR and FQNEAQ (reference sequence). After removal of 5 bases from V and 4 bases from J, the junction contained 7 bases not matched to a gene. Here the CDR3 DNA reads TGTGCCAGCAGCCGACGGGACAGGGGCTTCACTGAAGCTTTCTTT. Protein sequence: CASSRRDRGFTEAFF.

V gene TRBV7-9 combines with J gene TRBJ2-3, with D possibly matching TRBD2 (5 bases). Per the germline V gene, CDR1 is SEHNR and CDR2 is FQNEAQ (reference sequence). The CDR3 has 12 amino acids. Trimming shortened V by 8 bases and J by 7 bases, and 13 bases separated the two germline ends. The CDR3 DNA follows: TGTGCCAGCGCACCCTCGGGAAATACGCAGTATTTT. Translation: CASAPSGNTQYF.

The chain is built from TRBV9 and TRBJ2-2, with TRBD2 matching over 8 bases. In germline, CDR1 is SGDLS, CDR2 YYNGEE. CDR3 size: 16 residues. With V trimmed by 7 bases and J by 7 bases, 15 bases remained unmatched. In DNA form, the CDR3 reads TGTGCCAGCGGGGACGGGTCCAAGCGGGAGAACGGGGAGCTGTTTTTT. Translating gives CASGDGSKRENGELFF.

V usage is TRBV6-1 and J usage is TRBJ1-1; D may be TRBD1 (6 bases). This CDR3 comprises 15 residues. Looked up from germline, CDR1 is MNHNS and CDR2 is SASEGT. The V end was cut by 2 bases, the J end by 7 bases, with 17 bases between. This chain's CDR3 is CASSESLGATFEAFF. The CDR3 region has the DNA TGTGCCAGCAGTGAAAGTCTGGGGGCGACCTTTGAAGCTTTCTTT.

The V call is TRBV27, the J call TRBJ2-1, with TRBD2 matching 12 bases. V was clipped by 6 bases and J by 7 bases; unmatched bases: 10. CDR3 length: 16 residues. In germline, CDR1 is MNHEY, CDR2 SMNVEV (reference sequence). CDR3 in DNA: TGTGCCAGCAGCCTAGAGACTAGCGGGAGTATAAATGAGCAGTTCTTC. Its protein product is CASSLETSGSINEQFF.

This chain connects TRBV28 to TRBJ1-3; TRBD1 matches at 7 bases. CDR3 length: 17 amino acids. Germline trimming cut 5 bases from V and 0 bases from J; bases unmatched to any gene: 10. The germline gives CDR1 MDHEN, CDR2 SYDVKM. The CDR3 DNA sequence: TGTGCCAGCAGTCCAAAGCCGGGACAGCGCTCTGGAAACACCATATATTTT. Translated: CASSPKPGQRSGNTIYF.

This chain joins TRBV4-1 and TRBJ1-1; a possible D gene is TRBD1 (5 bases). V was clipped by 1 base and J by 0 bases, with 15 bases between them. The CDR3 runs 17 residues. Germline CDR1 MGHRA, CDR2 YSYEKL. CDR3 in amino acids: CASSQGWGRDMNTEAFF. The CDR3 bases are TGCGCCAGCAGCCAAGGATGGGGCAGAGATATGAACACTGAAGCTTTCTTT.

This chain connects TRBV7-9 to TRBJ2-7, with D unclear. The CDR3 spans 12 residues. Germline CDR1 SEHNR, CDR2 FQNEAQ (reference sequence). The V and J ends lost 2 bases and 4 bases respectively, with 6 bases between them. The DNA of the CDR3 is TGTGCCAGCAGCTTACTACCGTACGAGCAGTACTTC. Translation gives CASSLLPYEQYF.